This T cell receptor (beta chain) derives from a study of control samples from healthy donors and cancer patients. Profiled with immunoSEQ multiplex PCR; TCRdb holds only in-frame clones, not every one. Of tens of thousands of clones in the sample, around four fifths were seen once. Deletions cut 2 bases from V and 3 bases from J, with 10 bases between. The CDR3 contains 14 residues. Germline V gives CDR1 LGHNT, CDR2 FRNRAP. The receptor was isolated from a man aged 30 to 45 in good health. V gene TRBV12-5 combines with J gene TRBJ1-2, with D perhaps TRBD1 (5 bases). The sequenced sample consisted of blood. This CDR3 is CASGLQGGDYGYTF. The DNA for the CDR3 is TGTGCTAGTGGTTTGCAGGGAGGGGACTATGGCTACACCTTC.